This entry lists 26 T cell receptor beta chains sequenced from one sample in a study of blood T cell repertoires in COVID-19. This table comes from immunoSEQ multiplex PCR, and its TCRdb copy is limited to in-frame clones, with some not included. The sample has tens of thousands of clones, 84% seen once. Sequenced input: peripheral blood. The source of these receptors is a man aged 60-69 years with COVID-19, enrolled during active disease.

V gene TRBV6-5 combines with J gene TRBJ2-5; 11 nucleotides align to TRBD1. Germline V lookup: CDR1 MNHEY, CDR2 SVGAGI. The ends lost 8 bases at V and 5 bases at J; junction bases unmatched: 7. This CDR3 comprises 14 residues. CDR3 amino acids: CASGWTGGMETQYF. The CDR3 region has the DNA TGTGCCAGCGGATGGACAGGGGGCATGGAGACCCAGTACTTC.

This clone was picked up one time. The genes are TRBV11-2 and TRBJ2-3; TRBD2 aligns across 14 bases. Unmatched junction bases numbered 4, after V lost 1 base and J lost 4 bases. The CDR3 sequence is 17 residues long. CDR1 and CDR2 (germline): SGHAT, FQNNGV. CDR3 protein: CASSLGEGLAGADTQYF. CDR3 in DNA: TGTGCCAGCAGCTTAGGCGAGGGACTAGCGGGGGCAGATACGCAGTATTTT.

The chain uses TRBV3-1 (or the pseudogene TRBV3-2) and TRBJ1-2; D not certain. Trimming left V 0 bases short and J 7 bases short, with 9 bases between. CDR1 LGHDT and CDR2 YNNKEL come from the germline V gene (reference sequence). The CDR3 loop spans 13 amino acids. In nucleotides, the CDR3 is TGTGCCAGCAGCCAAGAGCCTAAACGTGGCTACACCTTC. It specifies CASSQEPKRGYTF.

The chain combines TRBV9 with TRBJ2-5; 10 bases are shared with TRBD1. CDR3 length: 16 residues. Germline CDR1 is SGDLS and CDR2 is YYNGEE. V was clipped by 1 base and J by 3 bases; unmatched bases: 6. The CDR3 region is CASSVTPGTGEETQYF. CDR3 in DNA: TGTGCCAGCAGCGTAACTCCCGGGACAGGGGAAGAGACCCAGTACTTC.

The genes are TRBV10-3 and TRBJ2-7, with TRBD1 matching over 9 bases. After removal of 6 bases from V and 7 bases from J, the junction contained 13 bases not matched to a gene. The CDR3 totals 15 residues. Germline values: CDR1 ENHRY, CDR2 SYGVKD. CDR3 sequence reads: CAISGPGQGREEQYF. CDR3 nucleotides: TGTGCCATCAGCGGACCCGGACAGGGGAGGGAAGAGCAGTACTTC.

CDR3 sequence (DNA): TGTGCCAGCACCAAAAACCGGACGCCGGGAAGAGAGAGTAATCAGCCCCAGCATTTT. Translation: CASTKNRTPGRESNQPQHF. The chain has TRBV7-4 and TRBJ1-5; D is undetermined. In germline, CDR1 is SGHVT, CDR2 SQSDAQ. Deletions cut 7 bases from V and 4 bases from J, with 29 bases between. The CDR3 loop spans 19 amino acids.

V and J are TRBV11-3 and TRBJ2-1; D ambiguous. CDR3 length: 13 residues. Deletions cut 2 bases from V and 3 bases from J, with 5 bases between. From germline, CDR1 is SGHNT and CDR2 YENEEA. Written as DNA, the CDR3 is TGTGCCAGCAGCTTAACATACTACAATGAGCAGTTCTTC. Its protein product is CASSLTYYNEQFF.

The chain links TRBV5-5 to TRBJ2-2; D not resolved. This CDR3 contains 15 residues. V lost 0 bases to trimming and J lost 0 bases, with 6 bases between them. Germline assignment: CDR1 SGHKS and CDR2 YYEKEE (reference sequence). As DNA, the CDR3 is TGTGCCAGCAGCTTGGGCGGAGCGAACACCGGGGAGCTGTTTTTT. It translates to CASSLGGANTGELFF.

The chain links TRBV12-5 to TRBJ1-5, with TRBD1 matching over 8 bases. V shed 4 bases, J shed 0 bases, and the junction held 14 bases outside the gene matches. This CDR3 is built from 19 residues. CDR1 is LGHNT, CDR2 FRNRAP, per germline. The CDR3 spells CASGSRGQGQDYSNQPQHF. CDR3 nucleotides: TGTGCTAGTGGTTCCCGCGGACAGGGCCAAGATTATAGCAATCAGCCCCAGCATTTT.

This chain connects TRBV18 to TRBJ2-5, with 10 bases identical to TRBD2. V lost 0 bases and J lost 4; bases outside the gene matches: 2. Germline CDR1 KGHSH, CDR2 LQKENI. The CDR3 extends over 15 amino acids. This chain's CDR3 is CASSPPSGGAETQYF. CDR3 DNA sequence: TGTGCCAGCTCACCACCCAGCGGGGGGGCAGAGACCCAGTACTTC.

The rearrangement uses TRBV10-1 and TRBJ1-1, with 10 bases fitting TRBD1. Unmatched junction bases numbered 7, after V lost 5 bases and J lost 10 bases. This CDR3 is 13 amino acids long. Per the germline V gene, CDR1 is WNHNN and CDR2 is SYGVQD (reference sequence). CDR3 region: CASSNNRDRGAFF. In nucleotides, the CDR3 is TGCGCCAGCAGTAATAACCGGGACAGGGGAGCTTTCTTT.

The genes are TRBV29-1 and TRBJ2-7, with D maybe TRBD1 (6 bases). This CDR3 contains 12 residues. CDR1 is SQVTM, CDR2 ANQGSEA, per germline. V was cut by 1 base and J by 7 bases, with 11 bases left in between. The CDR3 region is CSVEVRQGEQYF. The CDR3 nucleotides read TGCAGCGTTGAAGTTAGGCAGGGGGAGCAGTACTTC.

This chain joins TRBV7-2 and TRBJ1-2, with unresolved D. V was shortened by 11 bases and J by 2 bases, with 12 bases between the two germline ends. Germline values: CDR1 SGHTA, CDR2 FQGNSA. The CDR3 covers 12 residues. CDR3: CAAAVSNYGYTF. Here the CDR3 DNA reads TGTGCCGCGGCTGTGTCGAACTATGGCTACACCTTC.

The chain recombines TRBV5-4 with TRBJ2-3; 10 positions match TRBD2. Looked up from germline, CDR1 is SGHNT and CDR2 is YYREEE (reference sequence). V shed 0 bases and J 5 bases; nucleotides not matched to a gene: 3. The CDR3 is 15 amino acids. CDR3 amino acids: CASSLASGSVDTQYF. CDR3 DNA: TGTGCCAGCAGCTTGGCTAGCGGGAGCGTAGATACGCAGTATTTT. Filled out from reference TRBV5-4 and TRBJ2-3, the complete variable domain reads ETGVTQSPTHLIKTRGQQVTLRCSSQSGHNTVSWYQQALGQGPQFIFQYYREEENGRGNFPPRFSGLQFPNYSSELNVNALELDDSALYLCASSLASGSVDTQYFGPGTRLTVL.

The chain joins TRBV24-1 to TRBJ2-5; 8 positions agree with TRBD1. Germline V gene lookup returns CDR1 KGHDR and CDR2 SFDVKD. Trimming took 5 bases from V and 4 from J; bases not matched to a gene: 2. The CDR3 length is 13 residues. CDR3 amino acids: CATSGDRGETQYF. CDR3 nucleotides: TGTGCCACCAGTGGAGACAGGGGAGAGACCCAGTACTTC.

V usage is TRBV19 and J usage is TRBJ1-2; 9 nucleotides line up with TRBD1. Per germline, CDR1 LNHDA and CDR2 SQIVND (reference sequence). J was trimmed by 4 bases and V by 7 bases; bases with no gene match: 7. The CDR3 consists of 14 residues. The DNA for the CDR3 is TGTGCCAGTACTTCCGGGACAGGGATCTATGGCTACACCTTC. Translated, it gives CASTSGTGIYGYTF.

This clone appeared a single time. The chain is built from TRBV2 and TRBJ2-1; 9 positions match TRBD2. This CDR3 is built from 15 residues. The V and J ends lost 2 bases and 5 bases, in that order; junction bases with no gene match: 4. Germline assignment: CDR1 SNHLY and CDR2 FYNNEI. CDR3 sequence (DNA): TGTGCCAGCAGTGAACTAGCGGGATCAAACAATGAGCAGTTCTTC. This gives the protein CASSELAGSNNEQFF.

CDR3 bases: TGTGCCAGCAGCGTCCCTTCCAGGGGTCAGCCCCAGCATTTT. It codes for CASSVPSRGQPQHF. The rearrangement links TRBV12-1 to TRBJ1-5; the DNA was not compared with TRBD1, the D call given in the table. TRBV12-1 is reported as a pseudogene. CDR3 length equals 14 residues.

J is TRBJ2-7 and V is TRBV11-2; D is perhaps TRBD1 (5 bases). V was pared by 6 bases and J by 2 bases, with 14 bases between. In germline, CDR1 is SGHAT, CDR2 FQNNGV. This CDR3 has 14 amino acids. The CDR3 here is CASSPTAGTYEQYF. The CDR3 DNA follows: TGTGCCAGCAGTCCCACGGCAGGGACCTACGAGCAGTACTTC.

V and J are TRBV30 and TRBJ1-1; D may be TRBD1 (5 bases). Trimming shortened V by 3 bases and J by 1 base, and 12 bases separated the two germline ends. The CDR3 contains 14 residues. CDR1 GTSNPN and CDR2 SVGIG come from the germline V gene (reference sequence). CDR3 sequence (DNA): TGTGCCTGGAGCCCACGGGACTGGAACACTGAAGCTTTCTTT. This encodes CAWSPRDWNTEAFF.

The chain carries TRBV7-9 and TRBJ2-4; tentatively, D is TRBD2 (6 bases). CDR1 and CDR2 from the germline V gene are SEHNR and FQNEAQ (reference sequence). The CDR3 runs 15 residues. Trimming left V 6 bases short and J 3 bases short, with 15 bases between. The CDR3 DNA reads as TGTGCCAGCAGGACAGTGGCGGGAAACAAAAACATTCAGTACTTC. It is translated as CASRTVAGNKNIQYF.

This clone was recorded a few times. The chain combines TRBV11-3 with TRBJ2-6; D remains unclear. Trimming took off 0 bases at V and 17 bases at J, with 14 bases between the two ends. Per the germline V gene, CDR1 is SGHNT and CDR2 is YENEEA. The CDR3 extends over 13 amino acids. This chain's CDR3 is CASSLDETQQMTF. The CDR3 region has the DNA TGTGCCAGCAGCTTAGATGAGACTCAACAAATGACTTTC.

The rearrangement uses TRBV14 and TRBJ1-1; tentatively, D is TRBD1 (5 bases). The ends were cut back, 0 bases at V and 3 bases at J, with 14 bases in the middle. This CDR3 spans 16 amino acids. Per germline, CDR1 SGHDN and CDR2 FVKESK. The CDR3, as DNA: TGTGCCAGCAGCCAAGATCGTCGGGGGGAGGACACTGAAGCTTTCTTT. Amino acids: CASSQDRRGEDTEAFF.

This chain connects TRBV10-3 to TRBJ2-7; 11 nucleotides agree with TRBD2. V shed 8 bases and J 5 bases; nucleotides not matched to a gene: 5. This CDR3 is built from 13 residues. The germline CDR1 and CDR2 sequences are ENHRY and SYGVKD. CDR3 bases: TGTGCCATCCGGCTAGCGGGGGGAAACGAGCAGTACTTC. It is translated as CAIRLAGGNEQYF.

The chain links TRBV2 to TRBJ1-5, with D perhaps matching TRBD1 (5 bases). The germline V and J ends were trimmed by 6 bases and 4 bases, with 13 bases remaining between them. Germline lookup yields CDR1 SNHLY and CDR2 FYNNEI. The CDR3 length is 14 residues. This CDR3 is CASRFDRFNQPQHF. CDR3 bases: TGTGCCAGCAGATTCGACAGATTTAATCAGCCCCAGCATTTT.

The chain employs TRBV16 and TRBJ2-1; 10 bases fit TRBD2. Unmatched junction bases numbered 4, after V lost 4 bases and J lost 4 bases. Germline V gene data show CDR1 as KGHSY and CDR2 as FQNENV. The CDR3 contains 15 residues. CDR3 loop: CASSPTSGSYNEQFF. CDR3 DNA sequence: TGTGCCAGCAGCCCGACTAGCGGGTCGTACAATGAGCAGTTCTTC.